The 27 T cell receptor beta chains below come from one sample, sequenced in a study of CD8 T cells in ankylosing spondylitis. The antigens these receptors bind are not known. Points from the study as a whole: Characteristic, it appeared, of ankylosing spondylitis blood was a TCR beta motif of eight or nine highly homologous variants.

TCRdb recomputed calls from the 5' RACE reads with MiXCR, one row per CDR3 protein. This table has around 890,000 distinct CDR3 sequences, 12% appearing once. Sequenced material: blood, either unsorted or a sorted T cell fraction (not recorded which). The source is a male donor with ankylosing spondylitis.

The gene calls are TRBV27 and TRBJ2-2; TRBD2 aligns across 7 bases. J gave up 3 bases and V 8 bases, and 3 bases lay outside the gene matches. The CDR3 is made up of 13 amino acids. Per the germline V gene, CDR1 is MNHEY and CDR2 is SMNVEV (reference sequence). CDR3: CASGRDYTGELFF. As DNA, the CDR3 is TGTGCCAGCGGGAGGGATTACACCGGGGAGCTGTTTTTT.

The chain uses TRBV5-1 and TRBJ2-3; TRBD2 matches 7 bases. The junction had 5 bases not matched to a gene; V was cut back by 0 bases and J by 4 bases. Germline V gene sequence: CDR1 SGHRS, CDR2 YFSETQ. The CDR3 extends over 15 amino acids. The CDR3 loop reads CASSLGGSDPDTQYF. Here the CDR3 DNA reads TGCGCCAGCAGCTTGGGCGGGAGCGATCCAGATACGCAGTATTTT.

This clonotype was observed a handful of times. The chain employs TRBV20-1 and TRBJ2-3; 9 bases map to TRBD2. This CDR3 region has 14 residues. Losses at the gene ends were 8 bases for V and 1 base for J; bases not matched to a gene: 7. Per the germline V gene, CDR1 is DFQATT and CDR2 is SNEGSKA (reference sequence). CDR3 nucleotides: TGCAGTACATACGTAGCGGGGGGCACAGATACGCAGTATTTT. Encoded protein: CSTYVAGGTDTQYF.

The rearrangement links TRBV6-4 to TRBJ2-1, with D unclear. The CDR3 sequence is 13 residues long. V was shortened by 6 bases and J by 5 bases, with 11 bases between the two germline ends. Germline V gene data show CDR1 as MRHNA and CDR2 as SNTAGT. The CDR3 is CASSSEGHNEQFF. CDR3 DNA: TGTGCCAGCAGCTCGGAAGGACACAATGAGCAGTTCTTC.

In this sample, this clonotype turned up a few times. The genes are TRBV20-1 and TRBJ1-6; 7 positions agree with TRBD1. Germline lookup yields CDR1 DFQATT and CDR2 SNEGSKA (reference sequence). With V trimmed by 5 bases and J by 2 bases, 3 bases remained unmatched. The length of the CDR3 is 14 residues. Here the CDR3 DNA reads TGCAGTGCTGGGGACAGCGCCTATAATTCACCCCTCCACTTT. Amino acids: CSAGDSAYNSPLHF.

This chain uses TRBV6-1 with TRBJ1-1; possibly TRBD1 for D (5 bases). The V gene's germline CDR1 is MNHNS and CDR2 SASEGT. The V end lost 6 bases, the J end lost 0 bases, and 11 bases lay between the germline ends. This CDR3 comprises 14 residues. The CDR3 loop is CASRQGYLNTEAFF. The CDR3, as DNA: TGTGCCAGCAGGCAGGGATACTTGAACACTGAAGCTTTCTTT.

Turning to this clonotype: Given a much more abundant clone one base away, this may be a read error. The V call is TRBV4-3, the J call TRBJ2-7, with TRBD2 as a possible D gene (6 bases). CDR1 LGHNA and CDR2 YSLEER come from the germline V gene. The CDR3 is 15 amino acids. V was clipped by 2 bases and J by 3 bases, with 14 bases between them. The CDR3 reads CASSQSGPPFYEQYF. The CDR3 nucleotides read TGCGCCAGCAGCCAAAGCGGGCCTCCTTTCTACGAGCAGTACTTC.

The V gene is TRBV4-3, the J gene TRBJ1-2; D possibly corresponds to TRBD1 (6 bases). Per the germline V gene, CDR1 is LGHNA and CDR2 is YSLEER. The CDR3 has 15 amino acids. Trimming shortened V by 3 bases and J by 5 bases, and 16 bases separated the two germline ends. The CDR3 sequence: CASSQYRDRLYGYTF. The CDR3 region has the DNA TGCGCCAGCAGCCAGTACAGGGACCGGTTATATGGCTACACCTTC.

This chain uses TRBV5-1 with TRBJ1-2, with a tentative D call TRBD1 (6 bases). The CDR3 has 15 amino acids. The V and J ends lost 4 bases and 5 bases respectively, with 18 bases between them. Germline loops: CDR1 SGHRS, CDR2 YFSETQ. CDR3 DNA sequence: TGCGCCAGCAGCCGCGGGCTCGACAGGTGGTATGGCTACACCTTC. Translated, it gives CASSRGLDRWYGYTF.

This chain connects TRBV7-6 to TRBJ2-5; D may be TRBD1 (5 bases). The CDR3 consists of 14 residues. With 2 bases removed from V and 4 bases from J, the gap between germline ends came to 11 bases. Germline CDR1 and CDR2: SGHVS and FNYEAQ. The CDR3 here is CASSLTGVRETQYF. CDR3 DNA sequence: TGTGCCAGCAGCTTAACAGGAGTCAGAGAGACCCAGTACTTC.

This clonotype came up a few times. The chain couples TRBV6-1 to TRBJ2-1; tentative D call: TRBD1 (5 bases). The CDR3 extends over 17 amino acids. Per germline, CDR1 MNHNS and CDR2 SASEGT. V was trimmed by 3 bases and J by 7 bases, leaving 22 bases between them. CDR3 region: CASSDYLIKQVWNEQFF. Here the CDR3 DNA reads TGTGCCAGCAGTGACTACCTAATCAAACAGGTATGGAATGAGCAGTTCTTC.

This clonotype was seen more than once but under ten times. The rearrangement links TRBV7-2 to TRBJ2-3; 9 bases agree with TRBD1. The germline V gene encodes CDR1 SGHTA and CDR2 FQGNSA. CDR3 size: 14 residues. V lost 8 bases to trimming and J lost 5 bases; unmatched junction nucleotides: 8. CDR3 in DNA: TGTGCCAGCGTTGACAGGGGGAGAAGAGATACGCAGTATTTT. Amino acids: CASVDRGRRDTQYF.

The J gene is TRBJ2-7, the V gene TRBV6-1, with D unclear. Germline-derived CDR1 and CDR2 are MNHNS and SASEGT. The V end lost 6 bases, the J end lost 4 bases, and 19 bases lay between the germline ends. The CDR3 has 15 residues. CDR3 in amino acids: CASSPYRGFGYEQYF. The CDR3 bases are TGTGCCAGCAGCCCATATCGCGGCTTCGGTTACGAGCAGTACTTC.

The rearrangement links TRBV7-3 to TRBJ1-6, with no clear D. Between the trimmed V and J ends, which lost 1 base and 7 bases, there was a span of 14 bases. Germline loops: CDR1 SGHTA, CDR2 FQGTGA. The CDR3 contains 16 residues. In DNA form, the CDR3 reads TGTGCCAGCAGCTTAAAGGCAGAGCATCAGAATTCACCCCTCCACTTT. It translates to CASSLKAEHQNSPLHF.

This clonotype appeared a few times. V and J are TRBV24-1 and TRBJ2-7; possibly TRBD2 for D (5 bases). This CDR3 is 14 amino acids long. Trimming took off 4 bases at V and 2 bases at J, with 11 bases between the two ends. The germline gives CDR1 KGHDR, CDR2 SFDVKD. Written as DNA, the CDR3 is TGTGCCACCAGTGAGTCCGGACTTGCCTACGAGCAGTACTTC. It codes for CATSESGLAYEQYF.

This clonotype was seen a handful of times. The chain employs TRBV28 and TRBJ2-7, with TRBD2 matching over 8 bases. Trimming cost V 5 bases and J 2 bases; bases outside gene matches: 8. Germline CDR1 MDHEN, CDR2 SYDVKM. The CDR3 extends over 15 amino acids. The CDR3 DNA is TGTGCCAGCAGTCAGGCGGGGGGATCAGCCTACGAGCAGTACTTC. This sequence encodes CASSQAGGSAYEQYF.

A few counts support this clonotype. The genes are TRBV10-3 and TRBJ2-3; D might be TRBD2 (5 bases). V was cut by 6 bases and J by 2 bases, with 9 bases left in between. The CDR3 totals 13 residues. Looked up from germline, CDR1 is ENHRY and CDR2 is SYGVKD. The DNA of the CDR3 is TGTGCCATCAGGGGGAGCTTCACAGATACGCAGTATTTT. Translation gives CAIRGSFTDTQYF.

CDR3 coding DNA: TGTGCCAGCTCCCCCGGGACAGGGGATAATGAAGCTTTCTTT. This sequence encodes CASSPGTGDNEAFF. The V and J genes are TRBV18 and TRBJ1-1; 10 nucleotides align to TRBD1. Germline V gives CDR1 KGHSH, CDR2 LQKENI. This CDR3 region has 14 residues. With 6 bases clipped from V and 7 bases from J, the junction kept 8 bases outside the gene matches.

Regarding this clonotype: Just one base apart from a much larger clone, this may be a read error. The chain has TRBV28 and TRBJ1-2; the D gene is possibly TRBD1 (6 bases). Germline V CDR1 and CDR2: MDHEN, SYDVKM. The CDR3 spans 13 residues. The CDR3 nucleotides read TGTACCATCGGCCAGGGGATTAACTATGGCTACACCTTC. Its translation is CTIGQGINYGYTF.

V is TRBV9 and J is TRBJ2-7; D is undetermined. CDR1 and CDR2 (germline): SGDLS, YYNGEE. V gave up 4 bases and J gave up 3 bases, with 14 bases separating them. This CDR3 comprises 14 residues. The CDR3 DNA follows: TGTGCCAGCAGCCAAGGTAGGGATCGCTACGAGCAGTACTTC. This encodes CASSQGRDRYEQYF.

This clonotype was observed at least ten times. The V call is TRBV10-3, the J call TRBJ2-3, with a weak D call TRBD2 (5 bases). CDR1 and CDR2 from the germline V gene are ENHRY and SYGVKD. This CDR3 has 14 residues. With 2 bases removed from V and 0 bases from J, the gap between germline ends came to 6 bases. The CDR3 reads CAISEGGSTDTQYF. CDR3 nucleotides: TGTGCCATCAGTGAGGGCGGGAGCACAGATACGCAGTATTTT.

This clonotype was seen a few times. The V gene is TRBV28, the J gene TRBJ2-7; D remains ambiguous. This CDR3 is 12 amino acids long. Trimming left V 8 bases short and J 2 bases short, with 10 bases between. CDR1 is MDHEN, CDR2 SYDVKM, per germline. In DNA, the CDR3 is TGTGCCAGCTGTGATATTCCCTACGAGCAGTACTTC. Translated: CASCDIPYEQYF.

In this sample, this clonotype turned up many times. V usage is TRBV20-1 and J usage is TRBJ2-1, with 9 nucleotides matching TRBD2. The trim removed 6 bases at V and 3 bases at J, leaving 6 bases unmatched. Germline CDR1 DFQATT, CDR2 SNEGSKA (reference sequence). This CDR3 is 14 amino acids long. CDR3 bases: TGCAGTGCCACGCGGGGGGGCTTCTACAATGAGCAGTTCTTC. It codes for CSATRGGFYNEQFF.

The J gene is TRBJ2-2, the V gene TRBV7-2; 7 bases agree with TRBD1. Trimming took 4 bases from V and 5 from J; bases not matched to a gene: 4. In germline, CDR1 is SGHTA, CDR2 FQGNSA. This CDR3 is 14 amino acids long. CDR3 nucleotides: TGTGCCAGCAGCTATCGACAGGGTACCGGGGAGCTGTTTTTT. This encodes CASSYRQGTGELFF.

This clonotype was counted only a few times. The chain uses TRBV2 and TRBJ2-5, with 8 nucleotides matching TRBD2. Trimming took 5 bases from V and 2 from J; bases not matched to a gene: 4. The V gene's germline CDR1 is SNHLY and CDR2 FYNNEI. The CDR3 loop spans 14 amino acids. The CDR3 region has the DNA TGTGCCAGCAGTCAGCGGGAGACTCAAGAGACCCAGTACTTC. Its protein product is CASSQRETQETQYF.

At least ten counts were recorded for this clonotype. The J gene is TRBJ2-3, the V gene TRBV10-3; TRBD2 agrees at 7 bases. The CDR3 loop spans 15 amino acids. Germline V gene sequence: CDR1 ENHRY, CDR2 SYGVKD. V gave up 2 bases and J gave up 1 base; unmatched junction bases: 3. The CDR3, as DNA: TGTGCCATCAGTGAGCCCACTAGCGGCACAGATACGCAGTATTTT. This gives the protein CAISEPTSGTDTQYF.

The chain combines TRBV6-1 with TRBJ2-2, with D unclear. Germline CDR1 and CDR2: MNHNS and SASEGT. The ends were cut back, 6 bases at V and 0 bases at J, with 14 bases in the middle. CDR3 length equals 16 residues. The CDR3 is CASRTLGATNTGELFF. The CDR3 DNA is TGTGCCAGCAGAACCCTCGGCGCTACGAACACCGGGGAGCTGTTTTTT.